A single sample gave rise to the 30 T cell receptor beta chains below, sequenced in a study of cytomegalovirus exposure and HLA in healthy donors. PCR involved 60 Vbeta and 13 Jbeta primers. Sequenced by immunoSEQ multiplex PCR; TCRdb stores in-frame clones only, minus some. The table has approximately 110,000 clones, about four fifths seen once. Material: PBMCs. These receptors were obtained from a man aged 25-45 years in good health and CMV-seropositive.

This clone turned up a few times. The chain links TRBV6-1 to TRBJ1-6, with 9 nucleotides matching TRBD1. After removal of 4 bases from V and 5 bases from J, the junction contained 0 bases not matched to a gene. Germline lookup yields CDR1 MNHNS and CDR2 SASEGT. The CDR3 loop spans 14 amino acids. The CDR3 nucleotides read TGTGCCAGCAGTGGGACAGGGGATAATTCACCCCTCCACTTT. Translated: CASSGTGDNSPLHF.

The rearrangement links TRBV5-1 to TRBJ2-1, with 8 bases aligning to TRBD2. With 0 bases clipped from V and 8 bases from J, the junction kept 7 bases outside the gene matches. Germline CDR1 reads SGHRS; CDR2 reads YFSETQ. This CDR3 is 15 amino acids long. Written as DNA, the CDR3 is TGCGCCAGCAGCTTGGTAGCGGGGAGGGCGGATGAGCAGTTCTTC. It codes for CASSLVAGRADEQFF.

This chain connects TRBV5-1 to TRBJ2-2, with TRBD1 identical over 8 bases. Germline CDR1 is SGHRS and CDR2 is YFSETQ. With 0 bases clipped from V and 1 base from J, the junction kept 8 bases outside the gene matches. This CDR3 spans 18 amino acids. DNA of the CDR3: TGCGCCAGCAGCTTGGACCCACTGACAGGGGTGAACACCGGGGAGCTGTTTTTT. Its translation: CASSLDPLTGVNTGELFF.

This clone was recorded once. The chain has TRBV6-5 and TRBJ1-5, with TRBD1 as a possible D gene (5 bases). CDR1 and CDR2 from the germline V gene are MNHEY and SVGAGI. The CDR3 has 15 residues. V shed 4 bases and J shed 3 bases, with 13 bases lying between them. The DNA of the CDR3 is TGTGCCAGCAGTTGGGACGGAGGGTTCAATCAGCCCCAGCATTTT. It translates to CASSWDGGFNQPQHF.

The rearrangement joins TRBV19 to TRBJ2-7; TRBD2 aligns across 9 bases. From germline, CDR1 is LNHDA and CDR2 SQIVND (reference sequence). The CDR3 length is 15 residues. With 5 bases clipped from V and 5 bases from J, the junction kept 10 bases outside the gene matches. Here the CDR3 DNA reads TGTGCCAGTAGTTCTGGGCGGGGGGGCCGCCACGAGCAGTACTTC. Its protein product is CASSSGRGGRHEQYF.

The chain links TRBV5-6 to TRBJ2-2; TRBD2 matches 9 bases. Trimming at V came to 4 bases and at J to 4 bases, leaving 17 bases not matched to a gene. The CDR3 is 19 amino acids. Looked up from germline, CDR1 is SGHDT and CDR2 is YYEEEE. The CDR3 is CASSPGAVERGAVTGELFF. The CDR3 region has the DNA TGTGCCAGCAGCCCTGGGGCTGTCGAGCGGGGGGCGGTCACCGGGGAGCTGTTTTTT.

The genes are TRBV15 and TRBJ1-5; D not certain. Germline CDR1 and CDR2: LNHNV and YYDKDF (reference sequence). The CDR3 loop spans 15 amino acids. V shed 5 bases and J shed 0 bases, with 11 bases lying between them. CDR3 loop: CATSPDRGSNQPQHF. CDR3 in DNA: TGTGCCACCAGCCCAGACCGAGGTAGCAATCAGCCCCAGCATTTT.

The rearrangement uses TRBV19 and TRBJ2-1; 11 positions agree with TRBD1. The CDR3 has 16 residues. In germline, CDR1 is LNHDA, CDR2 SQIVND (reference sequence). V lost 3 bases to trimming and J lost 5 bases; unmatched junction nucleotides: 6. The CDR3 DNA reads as TGTGCCAGTAGTATCAGAACGGGACAGGGGGACAATGAGCAGTTCTTC. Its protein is CASSIRTGQGDNEQFF. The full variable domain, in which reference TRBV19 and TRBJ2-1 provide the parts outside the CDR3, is DGGITQSPKYLFRKEGQNVTLSCEQNLNHDAMYWYRQDPGQGLRLIYYSQIVNDFQKGDIAEGYSVSREKKESFPLTVTSAQKNPTAFYLCASSIRTGQGDNEQFFGPGTRLTVL.

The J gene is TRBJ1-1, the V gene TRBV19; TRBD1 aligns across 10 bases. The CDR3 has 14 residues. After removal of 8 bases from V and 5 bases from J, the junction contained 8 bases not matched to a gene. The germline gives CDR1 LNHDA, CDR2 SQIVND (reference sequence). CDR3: CASPRQGAETEAFF. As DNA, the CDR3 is TGTGCCAGTCCGAGACAGGGGGCAGAAACTGAAGCTTTCTTT.

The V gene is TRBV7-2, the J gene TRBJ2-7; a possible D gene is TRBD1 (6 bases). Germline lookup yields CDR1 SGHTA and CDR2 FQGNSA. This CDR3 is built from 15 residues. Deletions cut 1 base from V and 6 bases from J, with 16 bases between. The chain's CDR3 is CASSLESGGSSEQYF. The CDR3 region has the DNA TGTGCCAGCAGCTTAGAGTCTGGGGGCTCGTCCGAGCAGTACTTC.

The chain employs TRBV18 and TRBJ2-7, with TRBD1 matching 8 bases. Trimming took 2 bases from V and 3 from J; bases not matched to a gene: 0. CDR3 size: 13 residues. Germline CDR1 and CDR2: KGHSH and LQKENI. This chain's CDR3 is CASSPTGGYEQYF. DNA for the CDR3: TGTGCCAGCTCACCAACAGGGGGCTACGAGCAGTACTTC.

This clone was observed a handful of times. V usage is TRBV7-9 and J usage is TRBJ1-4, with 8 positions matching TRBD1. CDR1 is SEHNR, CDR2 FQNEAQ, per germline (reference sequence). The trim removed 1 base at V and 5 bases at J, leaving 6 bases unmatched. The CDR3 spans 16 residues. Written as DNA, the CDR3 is TGTGCCAGCAGCTTAGGGTGGACAGGGCCCAATGAAAAACTGTTTTTT. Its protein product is CASSLGWTGPNEKLFF.

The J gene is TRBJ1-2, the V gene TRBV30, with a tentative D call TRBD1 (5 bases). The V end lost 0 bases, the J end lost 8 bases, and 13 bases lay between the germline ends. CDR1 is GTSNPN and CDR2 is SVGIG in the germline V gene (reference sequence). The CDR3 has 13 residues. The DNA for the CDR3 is TGTGCCTGGAGTGTGGGCAGGGAAGACGGCTACACCTTC. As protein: CAWSVGREDGYTF.

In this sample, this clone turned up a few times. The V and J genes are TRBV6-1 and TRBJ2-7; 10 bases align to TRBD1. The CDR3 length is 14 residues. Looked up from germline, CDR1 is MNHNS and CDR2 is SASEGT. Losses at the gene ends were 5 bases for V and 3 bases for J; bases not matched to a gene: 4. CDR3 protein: CASSPRTGGYEQYF. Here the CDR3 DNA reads TGTGCCAGCAGTCCCCGGACAGGGGGCTACGAGCAGTACTTC.

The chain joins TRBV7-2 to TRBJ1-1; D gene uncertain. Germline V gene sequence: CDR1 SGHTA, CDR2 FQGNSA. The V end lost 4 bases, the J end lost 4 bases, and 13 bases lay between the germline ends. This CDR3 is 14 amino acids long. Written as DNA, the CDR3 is TGTGCCAGCAGCTCCCGTCCCCGAGGCACTGAAGCTTTCTTT. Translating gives CASSSRPRGTEAFF.

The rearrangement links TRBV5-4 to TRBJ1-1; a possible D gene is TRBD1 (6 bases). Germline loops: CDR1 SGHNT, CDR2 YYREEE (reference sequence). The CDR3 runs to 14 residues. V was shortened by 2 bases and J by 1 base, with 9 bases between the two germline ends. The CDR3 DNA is TGTGCCAGCAGCTTCAGGGGACGGAACACTGAAGCTTTCTTT. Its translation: CASSFRGRNTEAFF.

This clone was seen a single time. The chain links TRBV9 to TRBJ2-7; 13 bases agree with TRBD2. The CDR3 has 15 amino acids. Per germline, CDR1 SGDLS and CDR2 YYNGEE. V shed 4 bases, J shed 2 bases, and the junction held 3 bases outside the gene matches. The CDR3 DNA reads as TGTGCCAGCAGCTCAGGACTAGCGGGGGCCTACGAGCAGTACTTC. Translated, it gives CASSSGLAGAYEQYF.

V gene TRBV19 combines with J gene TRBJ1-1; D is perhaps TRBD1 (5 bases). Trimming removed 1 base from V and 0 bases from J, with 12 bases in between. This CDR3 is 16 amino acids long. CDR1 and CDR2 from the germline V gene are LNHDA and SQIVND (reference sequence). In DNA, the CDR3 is TGTGCCAGTAGTATAGGATTCTCGGGGGTGAACACTGAAGCTTTCTTT. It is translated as CASSIGFSGVNTEAFF.

CDR3 loop: CASSLTTGTTYEQYF. The CDR3 DNA is TGTGCCAGCTCACTTACGACAGGGACCACCTACGAGCAGTACTTC. The rearrangement links TRBV18 to TRBJ2-7, with 7 bases matching TRBD1. The V and J ends lost 4 bases and 2 bases, in that order; junction bases with no gene match: 8. The CDR3 sequence is 15 residues long. The germline gives CDR1 KGHSH, CDR2 LQKENI.

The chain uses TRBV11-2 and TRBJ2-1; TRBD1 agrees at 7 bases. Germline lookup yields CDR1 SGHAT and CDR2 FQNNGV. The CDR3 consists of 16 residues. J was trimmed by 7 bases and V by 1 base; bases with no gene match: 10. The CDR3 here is CASSLGAHRGGNEQFF. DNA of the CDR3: TGTGCCAGCAGCTTAGGAGCCCACAGGGGTGGTAATGAGCAGTTCTTC.

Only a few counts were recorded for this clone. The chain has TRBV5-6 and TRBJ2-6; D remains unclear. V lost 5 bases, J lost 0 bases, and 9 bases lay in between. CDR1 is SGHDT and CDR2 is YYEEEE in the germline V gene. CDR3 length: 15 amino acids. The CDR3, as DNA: TGTGCCAGCAGACGCGGAAGCTCTGGGGCCAACGTCCTGACTTTC. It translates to CASRRGSSGANVLTF.

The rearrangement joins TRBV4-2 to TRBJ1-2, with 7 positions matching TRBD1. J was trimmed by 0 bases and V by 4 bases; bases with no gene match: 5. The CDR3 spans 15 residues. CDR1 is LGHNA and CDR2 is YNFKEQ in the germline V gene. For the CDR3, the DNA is TGTGCCAGCAGCCCTCGGGACAGACCTAACTATGGCTACACCTTC. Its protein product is CASSPRDRPNYGYTF.

The CDR3 nucleotides read TGTGCCAGCAGCTTACCCCTGAGGCAAGAGACCCAGTACTTC. This sequence encodes CASSLPLRQETQYF. This rearrangement joins TRBV11-2 to TRBJ2-5; no clear D. The length of the CDR3 is 14 residues. V gave up 2 bases and J gave up 2 bases, with 9 bases separating them. The germline V gene encodes CDR1 SGHAT and CDR2 FQNNGV.

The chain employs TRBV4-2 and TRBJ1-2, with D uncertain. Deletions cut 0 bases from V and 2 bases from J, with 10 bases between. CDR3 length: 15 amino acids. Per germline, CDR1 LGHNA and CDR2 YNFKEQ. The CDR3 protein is CASSQDLEGNYGYTF. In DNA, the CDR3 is TGTGCCAGCAGCCAAGATCTGGAGGGAAACTATGGCTACACCTTC.

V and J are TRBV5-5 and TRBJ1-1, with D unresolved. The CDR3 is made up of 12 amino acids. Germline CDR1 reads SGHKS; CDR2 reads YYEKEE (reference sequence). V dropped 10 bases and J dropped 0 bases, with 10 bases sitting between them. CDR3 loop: CAAGYMNTEAFF. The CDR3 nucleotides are TGTGCCGCGGGCTACATGAACACTGAAGCTTTCTTT. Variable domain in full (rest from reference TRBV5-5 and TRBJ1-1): DAGVTQSPTHLIKTRGQQVTLRCSPISGHKSVSWYQQVLGQGPQFIFQYYEKEERGRGNFPDRFSARQFPNYSSELNVNALLLGDSALYLCAAGYMNTEAFFGQGTRLTVV.

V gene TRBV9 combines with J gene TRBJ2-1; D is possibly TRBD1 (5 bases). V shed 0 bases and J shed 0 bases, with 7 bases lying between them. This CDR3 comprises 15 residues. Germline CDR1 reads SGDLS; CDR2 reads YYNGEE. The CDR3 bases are TGTGCCAGCAGCGTAGGTGACAGCTCCTACAATGAGCAGTTCTTC. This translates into CASSVGDSSYNEQFF.

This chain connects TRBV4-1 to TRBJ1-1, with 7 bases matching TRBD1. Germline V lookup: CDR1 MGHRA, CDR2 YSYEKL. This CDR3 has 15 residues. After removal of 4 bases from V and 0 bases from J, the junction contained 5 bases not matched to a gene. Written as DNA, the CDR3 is TGCGCCAGCAGCCTGGTAGGGGGCTTGAACACTGAAGCTTTCTTT. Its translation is CASSLVGGLNTEAFF.

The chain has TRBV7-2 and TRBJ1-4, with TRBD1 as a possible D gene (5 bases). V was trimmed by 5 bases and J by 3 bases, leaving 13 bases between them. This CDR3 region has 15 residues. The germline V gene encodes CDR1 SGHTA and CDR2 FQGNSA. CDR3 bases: TGTGCCAGCAGCCTCCAGGGACTTCCTAATGAAAAACTGTTTTTT. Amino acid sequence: CASSLQGLPNEKLFF.

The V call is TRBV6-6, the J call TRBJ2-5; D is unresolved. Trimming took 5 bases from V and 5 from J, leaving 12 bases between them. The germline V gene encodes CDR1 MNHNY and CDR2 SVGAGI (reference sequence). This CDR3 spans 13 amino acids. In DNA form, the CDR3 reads TGTGCCAGCAGTCCGATGGTGGAGGAGACCCAGTACTTC. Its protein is CASSPMVEETQYF.

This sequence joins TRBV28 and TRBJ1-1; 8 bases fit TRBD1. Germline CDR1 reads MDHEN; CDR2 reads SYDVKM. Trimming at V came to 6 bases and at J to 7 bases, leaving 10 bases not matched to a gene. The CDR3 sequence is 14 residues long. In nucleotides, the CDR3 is TGTGCCAGCAGACCATTCCAGGGGGCGCGTGAAGCTTTCTTT. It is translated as CASRPFQGAREAFF.